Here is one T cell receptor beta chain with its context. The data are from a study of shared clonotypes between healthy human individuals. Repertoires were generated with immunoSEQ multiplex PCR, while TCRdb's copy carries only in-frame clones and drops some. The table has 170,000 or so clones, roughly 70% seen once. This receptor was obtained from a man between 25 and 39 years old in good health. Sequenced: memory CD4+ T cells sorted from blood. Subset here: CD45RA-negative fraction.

The DNA of the CDR3 is TGCGCCAGCAGTTACCCGTACGATCCTGAAAAACTGTTTTTT. Protein product: CASSYPYDPEKLFF. J is TRBJ1-4 and V is TRBV4-1; D unclear. Looked up from germline, CDR1 is MGHRA and CDR2 is YSYEKL. The CDR3 has 14 residues. Trimming stripped 6 bases from V and 7 bases from J, with 15 bases between.